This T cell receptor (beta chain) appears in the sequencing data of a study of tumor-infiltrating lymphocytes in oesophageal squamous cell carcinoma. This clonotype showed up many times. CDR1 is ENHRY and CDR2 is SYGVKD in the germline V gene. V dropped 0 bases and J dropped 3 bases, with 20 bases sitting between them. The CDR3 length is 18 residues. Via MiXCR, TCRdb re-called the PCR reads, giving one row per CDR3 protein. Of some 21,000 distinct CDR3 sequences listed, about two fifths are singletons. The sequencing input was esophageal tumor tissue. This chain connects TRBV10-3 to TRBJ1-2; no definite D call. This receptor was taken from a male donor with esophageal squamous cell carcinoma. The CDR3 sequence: CAISESVHGSMEDYGYTF. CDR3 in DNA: TGTGCCATCAGTGAGTCGGTCCACGGTTCTATGGAGGACTATGGCTACACCTTC.